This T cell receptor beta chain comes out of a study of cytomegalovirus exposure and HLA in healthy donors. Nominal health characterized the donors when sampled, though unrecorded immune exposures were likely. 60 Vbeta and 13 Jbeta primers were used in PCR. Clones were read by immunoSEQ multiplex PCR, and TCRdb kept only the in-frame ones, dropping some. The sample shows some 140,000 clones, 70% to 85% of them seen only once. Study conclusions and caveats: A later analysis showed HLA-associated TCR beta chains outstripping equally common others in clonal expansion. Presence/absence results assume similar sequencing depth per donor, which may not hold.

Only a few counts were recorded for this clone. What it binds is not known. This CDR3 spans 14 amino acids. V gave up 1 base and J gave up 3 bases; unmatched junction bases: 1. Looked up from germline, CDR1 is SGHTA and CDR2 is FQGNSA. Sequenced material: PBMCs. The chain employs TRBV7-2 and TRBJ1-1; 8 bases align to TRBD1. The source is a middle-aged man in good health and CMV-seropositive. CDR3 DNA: TGTGCCAGCAGCTTAGGGACAGGGTACACTGAAGCTTTCTTT. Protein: CASSLGTGYTEAFF.